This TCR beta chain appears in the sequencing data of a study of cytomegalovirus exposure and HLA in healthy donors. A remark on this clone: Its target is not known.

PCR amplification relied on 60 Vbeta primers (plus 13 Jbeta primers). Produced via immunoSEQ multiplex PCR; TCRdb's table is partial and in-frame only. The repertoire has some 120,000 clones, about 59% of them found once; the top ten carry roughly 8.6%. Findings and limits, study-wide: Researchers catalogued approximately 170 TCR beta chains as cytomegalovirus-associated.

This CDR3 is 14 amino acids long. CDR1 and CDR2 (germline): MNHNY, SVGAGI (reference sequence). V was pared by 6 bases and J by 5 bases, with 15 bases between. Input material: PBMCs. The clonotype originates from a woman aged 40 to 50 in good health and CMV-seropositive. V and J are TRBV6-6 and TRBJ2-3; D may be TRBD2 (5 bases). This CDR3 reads CASSLAVVGDTQYF. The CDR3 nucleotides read TGTGCCAGCAGCCTAGCCGTTGTTGGAGATACGCAGTATTTT.